This T cell receptor (gamma chain) appears in the sequencing data of a study of γδ T cells in repeated Plasmodium falciparum infection. This clone appeared a few times. The protein TCRdb gives is from a much larger clone and does not agree with this DNA's translation at residue 8, likely a read error; the protein shown here comes from the DNA. V gave up 1 base and J gave up 3 bases; unmatched junction bases: 6. CDR3 length: 14 amino acids. From germline, CDR1 is EGSNGY and CDR2 YDSYNSKV. Flow sorting of PBMC yielded separate Vgamma9/Vdelta2+ and Vdelta2-negative gammadelta T cell populations for bulk repertoire analysis. TCRdb re-called the multiplex PCR reads using CATT. In the table there are tens of thousands of gamma-chain clones, around 3% of which are singletons.

The sequence derives from a pool of human donors (malaria-infected and uninfected, not separated). The sample taken for sequencing was gamma-delta T cells from blood. The chain couples TRGV2 to TRGJ1 or TRGJ2. TCRdb leaves out the J gene; it was filled in here by matching the DNA to germline. CDR3 sequence: CATWDGSPYYKKLF. For the CDR3, the DNA is TGTGCCACCTGGGACGGCTCCCCTTATTATAAGAAACTCTTT.